The 14 T cell receptor beta chains listed next were all sequenced from one sample in a study of cytomegalovirus exposure and HLA in healthy donors. Clones were sequenced by immunoSEQ multiplex PCR, and TCRdb holds only the in-frame ones, with some missing. The sample records approximately 160,000 clones, under 90% being singletons. Material for sequencing was PBMCs. The receptor set was obtained from a man aged 18 to 30 in good health and CMV-seropositive.

This clone appeared a single time. This sequence joins TRBV27 and TRBJ2-7, with D tentatively TRBD1 (6 bases). The CDR3 is 15 residues long. Germline V lookup: CDR1 MNHEY, CDR2 SMNVEV (reference sequence). Trimming took 4 bases from V and 3 from J, leaving 16 bases between them. In DNA form, the CDR3 reads TGTGCCAGCAGTTCCACAGGGAACTACTACTACGAGCAGTACTTC. Translation: CASSSTGNYYYEQYF.

The chain combines TRBV15 with TRBJ2-2, with D possibly TRBD2 on 5 matching bases. The CDR3 contains 17 residues. V shed 0 bases and J shed 4 bases, with 15 bases lying between them. The germline gives CDR1 LNHNV, CDR2 YYDKDF (reference sequence). CDR3 amino acids: CATSRDRLAWGTGELFF. DNA of the CDR3: TGTGCCACCAGCAGAGATCGGCTAGCTTGGGGCACCGGGGAGCTGTTTTTT.

The J gene is TRBJ2-7, the V gene TRBV9, with a tentative D call TRBD1 (5 bases). Germline CDR1 reads SGDLS; CDR2 reads YYNGEE. This CDR3 region has 15 residues. With 1 base removed from V and 0 bases from J, the gap between germline ends came to 11 bases. This chain's CDR3 is CASSVKSGPSYEQYF. The CDR3 DNA is TGTGCCAGCAGCGTAAAATCAGGGCCCTCCTACGAGCAGTACTTC.

The DNA of the CDR3 is TGTGCCAGCAGCGTAGGGGCGGGAGGGAAAGATACGCAGTATTTT. As protein: CASSVGAGGKDTQYF. The chain links TRBV9 to TRBJ2-3, with 9 positions matching TRBD2. V was clipped by 0 bases and J by 5 bases; unmatched bases: 4. CDR3 length equals 15 residues. Germline lookup yields CDR1 SGDLS and CDR2 YYNGEE.

J is TRBJ2-7 and V is TRBV7-2; D perhaps matches TRBD1 (5 bases). Trimming left V 5 bases short and J 3 bases short, with 20 bases between. Germline V gene data show CDR1 as SGHTA and CDR2 as FQGNSA. The CDR3 has 16 amino acids. CDR3 coding DNA: TGTGCCAGCAGCCCCACCCAGGGATCGCCTGTCTACGAGCAGTACTTC. Residues: CASSPTQGSPVYEQYF.

The genes are TRBV28 and TRBJ1-5, with a tentative D call TRBD1 (6 bases). The CDR3 consists of 14 residues. CDR1 is MDHEN and CDR2 is SYDVKM in the germline V gene. V was cut by 10 bases and J by 1 base, with 14 bases left in between. Here the CDR3 DNA reads TGTGCCATCGGCGACGGACAGAGCAATCAGCCCCAGCATTTT. It specifies CAIGDGQSNQPQHF.

The chain recombines TRBV28 with TRBJ2-7; 14 bases fit TRBD2. The CDR3 consists of 16 residues. Germline V gene data show CDR1 as MDHEN and CDR2 as SYDVKM. The ends lost 4 bases at V and 2 bases at J; junction bases unmatched: 4. The chain's CDR3 is CASSSPGLAGAYEQYF. Written as DNA, the CDR3 is TGTGCCAGCAGTTCACCGGGACTAGCGGGAGCCTACGAGCAGTACTTC.

This clone was recorded only once. This chain joins TRBV10-3 and TRBJ2-3, with a possible D match to TRBD1 (6 bases). The length of the CDR3 is 15 residues. Trimming removed 2 bases from V and 5 bases from J, with 14 bases in between. CDR1 and CDR2 from the germline V gene are ENHRY and SYGVKD. For the CDR3, the DNA is TGTGCCATCAGTGAGGGGTCAGGGGTACAAGATACGCAGTATTTT. This codes for CAISEGSGVQDTQYF.

The V and J genes are TRBV7-2 and TRBJ2-1, with 8 bases matching TRBD1. Germline assignment: CDR1 SGHTA and CDR2 FQGNSA. This CDR3 is 15 amino acids long. The ends lost 5 bases at V and 0 bases at J; junction bases unmatched: 3. The CDR3 coding sequence is TGTGCCAGCAGCACTGACAGGGGCTCCTACAATGAGCAGTTCTTC. Translated: CASSTDRGSYNEQFF.

This clone has a single count. V and J are TRBV6-1 and TRBJ2-7; D possibly corresponds to TRBD1 (6 bases). The germline V gene has CDR1 MNHNS and CDR2 SASEGT. V was trimmed by 6 bases and J by 4 bases, leaving 19 bases between them. This CDR3 has 15 amino acids. Written as DNA, the CDR3 is TGTGCCAGCAGCTCGGGGACACTCAGGCTTTACGAGCAGTACTTC. Amino acids: CASSSGTLRLYEQYF.

This chain links TRBV27 with TRBJ2-4; 8 bases line up with TRBD1. Germline loops: CDR1 MNHEY, CDR2 SMNVEV (reference sequence). The ends lost 1 base at V and 8 bases at J; junction bases unmatched: 4. This CDR3 comprises 14 residues. The CDR3 spells CASSLLTGAHIQYF. CDR3 bases: TGTGCCAGCAGTTTATTGACAGGGGCACACATTCAGTACTTC.

The chain uses TRBV5-1 and TRBJ2-5, with 10 positions matching TRBD1. This CDR3 has 16 amino acids. The germline V gene encodes CDR1 SGHRS and CDR2 YFSETQ. V shed 4 bases and J 1 base; nucleotides not matched to a gene: 7. CDR3: CASSSADRGGQETQYF. DNA of the CDR3: TGCGCCAGCAGCAGTGCGGACAGGGGGGGCCAAGAGACCCAGTACTTC.

Worth noting for this clone: At one end the junction does not follow the germline gene, possibly because of a read error. CDR3 amino acids: CASSLGASGRVF. The CDR3 bases are TGTGCCAGCAGCTTAGGCGCCAGCGGGAGGGTCTTC. V gene TRBV11-2 combines with J gene TRBJ2-1; 10 nucleotides line up with TRBD2. The V gene's germline CDR1 is SGHAT and CDR2 FQNNGV. The CDR3 spans 12 residues.

There are a few counts of this clone. The V gene is TRBV2, the J gene TRBJ2-5; 9 bases are shared with TRBD2. The trim removed 6 bases at V and 5 bases at J, leaving 10 bases unmatched. This CDR3 has 15 amino acids. CDR1 is SNHLY and CDR2 is FYNNEI in the germline V gene. CDR3 in DNA: TGTGCCAGCAGCCGTGATGGCGGGAGGGAGGAGACCCAGTACTTC. Protein: CASSRDGGREETQYF.